Listed below are T cell receptor beta chains from one sample, sequenced in a study of cytomegalovirus exposure and HLA in healthy donors. Sequencing was performed with immunoSEQ multiplex PCR; in TCRdb, only in-frame clones are kept and a portion is missing. The table records 150,000 to 200,000 clones, more than 65% of them present only once. Sequencing was carried out using PBMCs. The source of these receptors is a woman aged 18-35 years in good health and CMV-seropositive. CDR3s include the opening cysteine and the closing phenylalanine or tryptophan. A D gene is named only where the DNA matches it firmly. Part of the rows lack a size; the others show once, few, many or a class for expanded clones.

d_gene	v_gene	j_gene	abundance	CDR3nt	CDR3aa
.	TRBV7-9	TRBJ1-4	.	TGTGCCAGCAGCTTAGCGTTGGCAGGGGAAAATGAAAAACTGTTTTTT	CASSLALAGENEKLFF
.	TRBV28	TRBJ2-5	.	TGTGCCAGCAATGTGCGAACGCCGAGGGTCGGGACCCAGTACTTC	CASNVRTPRVGTQYF
.	TRBV6-5	TRBJ1-1	.	TGTGCCACCCCCCCCATGGCTTTCTTT	CATPPMAFF
TRBD2	TRBV9	TRBJ2-1	.	TGTGCCAGCAGCGCAGGGCTAGCGGGGGGGAACTACAATGAGCAGTTCTTC	CASSAGLAGGNYNEQFF
TRBD1	TRBV27	TRBJ1-5	once	TGTGCCAGCAGTATTCGGACAGGGCCTCAGCCCCAGCATTTT	CASSIRTGPQPQHF
TRBD1	TRBV27	TRBJ2-7	.	TGTGCCAGCAGTGTAGGAACAGGGGTCTACGAGCAGTACTTC	CASSVGTGVYEQYF
.	TRBV6-5	TRBJ2-5	many	TGTGCCAGCGGAGGTAGTGGTGGGGAGACCCAGTACTTC	CASGGSGGETQYF
TRBD1	TRBV7-2	TRBJ1-3	.	TGTGCCAGCAGCTCGCCGGGACAGGCTAACACCATATATTTT	CASSSPGQANTIYF
TRBD1	TRBV2	TRBJ1-1	.	TGTGCCAGCAGCTTACAGGGGTACACTGAAGCTTTCTTT	CASSLQGYTEAFF
TRBD1	TRBV19	TRBJ1-6	once	TGTGCCAGTGGGGACAGGGGGCGCGTCGACTCACCCCTCCACTTT	CASGDRGRVDSPLHF
TRBD1	TRBV7-6	TRBJ2-2	.	TGTGCCAGCAGGACCTTGAAGGGGGCCCACACCGGGGAGCTGTTTTTT	CASRTLKGAHTGELFF
.	TRBV18	TRBJ2-7	.	TGTGCCAGCTCACCCCTTGAAGAGGCCTACGAGCAGTACTTC	CASSPLEEAYEQYF
.	TRBV10-3	TRBJ1-2	.	TGTGCCATCAGTGATAACAGGGCTATCTATGGCTACACCTTC	CAISDNRAIYGYTF
.	TRBV9	TRBJ1-1	.	TGTGCCAGCAGCGCACAGGGATGGACTGAAGCTTTCTTT	CASSAQGWTEAFF
.	TRBV7-9	TRBJ2-7	.	TGTGCCAGCAGCTTCGTATTGGGGGACACCTACGAGCAGTACTTC	CASSFVLGDTYEQYF
TRBD1	TRBV10-3	TRBJ1-1	.	TGTGCCATCAGTGACCCCCGACAGGGACCGGGGAACACTGAAGCTTTCTTT	CAISDPRQGPGNTEAFF
.	TRBV19	TRBJ1-1	.	TGTGCCAGTAGTCCCGACCGGGGTCGGAACACTGAAGCTTTCTTT	CASSPDRGRNTEAFF
.	TRBV2	TRBJ1-5	.	TGTGCCAGCAGTGCCGCCCCAGGGATCGTCAATCAGCCCCAGCATTTT	CASSAAPGIVNQPQHF
.	TRBV9	TRBJ2-7	.	TGTGCCAGCAGCCCTCAATCCGGGGCAGGGGCCTACGAGCAGTACTTC	CASSPQSGAGAYEQYF
TRBD2	TRBV2	TRBJ2-3	.	TGTGCCAGCAGGACTACTTTAGCGGGGGGGGGCGCAGATACGCAGTATTTT	CASRTTLAGGGADTQYF
TRBD1	TRBV27	TRBJ2-7	.	TGTGCCAGCCCGGGACAGGGAGGGGAGTACGAGCAGTACTTC	CASPGQGGEYEQYF
TRBD1	TRBV6-1	TRBJ1-3	.	TGTGCCAGCAGTGACCGACAGGGACGGTCTGGAAACACCATATATTTT	CASSDRQGRSGNTIYF
TRBD1	TRBV2	TRBJ1-2	.	TGTGCCAGCGGAATGGGACAGGGGAACTATGGCTACACCTTC	CASGMGQGNYGYTF
TRBD1	TRBV18	TRBJ1-3	.	TGTGCCAGCTCACCAGCGAGGGGGCTTTCTGGAAACACCATATATTTT	CASSPARGLSGNTIYF
TRBD2	TRBV5-1	TRBJ2-3	few	TGCGCCAGCAGTGGGGGGGGCACAGATACGCAGTATTTT	CASSGGGTDTQYF
.	TRBV2	TRBJ2-7	.	TGTGCCAGCAGTGATTTCCGGGAAAGGGAGCAGTACTTC	CASSDFREREQYF
.	TRBV6-5	TRBJ2-7	.	TGTGCCAGCAGCCGGGACGGGGGAGAGGACGAGCAGTACTTC	CASSRDGGEDEQYF
.	TRBV6-1	TRBJ1-3	once	TGTGCCAGCAGTGAAGGACACCCCTCTGGAAACACCATATATTTT	CASSEGHPSGNTIYF
.	TRBV5-5	TRBJ1-3	.	TGTGCCAGCGGCCTGGGGGCCTTATTACAAAACTCTGGAAACACCATATATTTT	CASGLGALLQNSGNTIYF
TRBD1	TRBV5-8	TRBJ2-3	.	TGTGCCAGCACCGCCCTGAGACAGGGGGCGTATTCAGATACGCAGTATTTT	CASTALRQGAYSDTQYF
TRBD2	TRBV7-2	TRBJ2-7	once	TGTGCCAGCAGCTTAGAGGTAGCGGGGGCATCCTACGAGCAGTACTTC	CASSLEVAGASYEQYF
TRBD1	TRBV7-2	TRBJ1-2	few	TGTGCCAGCAGCGGGGGGACAGGCTATGGCTACACCTTC	CASSGGTGYGYTF
TRBD2	TRBV29-1	TRBJ2-1	.	TGCAGCGTTACTTCGAGCGGGACCTACAATGAGCAGTTCTTC	CSVTSSGTYNEQFF